A selection of T cell receptor beta chains follows, all from one sample in a study of blood T cell repertoires in COVID-19. Profiling relied on immunoSEQ multiplex PCR, and the TCRdb table lists in-frame clones only, not all of them. Of about 150,000 clones listed, around three quarters are singletons. The sequencing sample was made of PBMCs or T cells enriched from blood (not recorded which). Receptor source: a woman aged 70-85 years in a cohort exposed to, infected with or recovered from COVID-19 (not recorded which). Both conserved end residues are part of each CDR3. The D gene is left open where the match is weak. Where a row states a size, it is once, few, many or the class of an expanded clone; other rows omit it.

clone size: few
J gene: TRBJ2-1
D gene: TRBD2
V gene: TRBV3-1/TRBV3-2
CDR3 DNA: TGTGCCAGCAGCCAGGGACTAGCGGACTACAATGAGCAGTTCTTC
CDR3 protein: CASSQGLADYNEQFF

clone size: NA
J gene: TRBJ1-1
D gene: NA
V gene: TRBV2
CDR3 DNA: TGTGCCAGCAGTTACCATTCGGAGGGGGCTTTCTTT
CDR3 protein: CASSYHSEGAFF

clone size: NA
J gene: TRBJ2-7
D gene: NA
V gene: TRBV5-6
CDR3 DNA: TGTGCCAGCAGCCCCTTAGCGGGACAGGGTACCTACGAGCAGTACTTC
CDR3 protein: CASSPLAGQGTYEQYF

clone size: once
J gene: TRBJ2-5
D gene: TRBD2
V gene: TRBV5-1
CDR3 DNA: TGCGCCAGCAGCTTGAGCCTAGCGGGAGCCGCCCTCCAAGAGACCCAGTACTTC
CDR3 protein: CASSLSLAGAALQETQYF

clone size: few
J gene: TRBJ1-5
D gene: TRBD1
V gene: TRBV7-8
CDR3 DNA: TGTGCCAGCAGCCCGTGGACAGGGGAGGGACAGCCCCAGCATTTT
CDR3 protein: CASSPWTGEGQPQHF

clone size: NA
J gene: TRBJ2-2
D gene: NA
V gene: TRBV4-3
CDR3 DNA: TGCGCCAGCAGCCAAGATCGTAGCGGGAACACCGGGGAGCTGTTTTTT
CDR3 protein: CASSQDRSGNTGELFF

clone size: NA
J gene: TRBJ2-7
D gene: TRBD1
V gene: TRBV28
CDR3 DNA: TGTGCCAGCAGTTCCCGGGACAGGGTGACCTACGAGCAGTACTTC
CDR3 protein: CASSSRDRVTYEQYF

clone size: NA
J gene: TRBJ2-7
D gene: NA
V gene: TRBV7-2
CDR3 DNA: TGTGCCAGCAGCTTCGAGGCAGGACTCTACGAGCAGTACTTC
CDR3 protein: CASSFEAGLYEQYF

clone size: NA
J gene: TRBJ1-4
D gene: TRBD1
V gene: TRBV28
CDR3 DNA: TGTGCCAGCAGTTTACAGGGGGTGACTAATGAAAAACTGTTTTTT
CDR3 protein: CASSLQGVTNEKLFF

clone size: NA
J gene: TRBJ2-1
D gene: NA
V gene: TRBV18
CDR3 DNA: TGTGCCAGCTCACCAGGGCGGGGCAATGAGCAGTTCTTC
CDR3 protein: CASSPGRGNEQFF

clone size: NA
J gene: TRBJ2-1
D gene: TRBD2
V gene: TRBV11-1
CDR3 DNA: TGTGCCAGCAGCTTTGGACTAGCGGACAATGAGCAGTTCTTC
CDR3 protein: CASSFGLADNEQFF

clone size: NA
J gene: TRBJ2-5
D gene: NA
V gene: TRBV28
CDR3 DNA: TGTGCCAGCAGTTTGGGGTTGGGGGGGACCCAGTACTTC
CDR3 protein: CASSLGLGGTQYF

clone size: few
J gene: TRBJ2-7
D gene: NA
V gene: TRBV6-5
CDR3 DNA: TGTGCCAGCAGTTACTCTAAAGGGACTTCGGTCCACGAGCAGTACTTC
CDR3 protein: CASSYSKGTSVHEQYF

clone size: NA
J gene: TRBJ2-3
D gene: NA
V gene: TRBV11-2
CDR3 DNA: TGTGCCAGCAGCTTAGACCGGAGCGATACGCAGTATTTT
CDR3 protein: CASSLDRSDTQYF

clone size: NA
J gene: TRBJ2-7
D gene: NA
V gene: TRBV19
CDR3 DNA: TGTGCCAGTAGTAGCGTATGGGAGACCTACGAGCAGTACTTC
CDR3 protein: CASSSVWETYEQYF

clone size: NA
J gene: TRBJ2-1
D gene: TRBD1
V gene: TRBV6-5
CDR3 DNA: TGTGCCAGCAAGAGGGACAGGGGGTCCTACAATGAGCAGTTCTTC
CDR3 protein: CASKRDRGSYNEQFF

clone size: NA
J gene: TRBJ2-1
D gene: NA
V gene: TRBV21-1
CDR3 DNA: TGTGCCATTACCATGGGAGGGACAGGGCAAAATGAGCAGTTCTTC
CDR3 protein: CAITMGGTGQNEQFF

clone size: NA
J gene: TRBJ1-5
D gene: TRBD1
V gene: TRBV4-1
CDR3 DNA: TGCGCCAGCAGCCACTCCCAAGGACAGGGATTGAATCAGCCCCAGCATTTT
CDR3 protein: CASSHSQGQGLNQPQHF

clone size: NA
J gene: TRBJ2-7
D gene: TRBD1
V gene: TRBV10-3
CDR3 DNA: TGTGCCATCAGTGACGGGACAGGATCCTACGAGCAGTACTTC
CDR3 protein: CAISDGTGSYEQYF

clone size: NA
J gene: TRBJ2-7
D gene: NA
V gene: TRBV2
CDR3 DNA: TGTGCCAGCAGGATGACTCTCTCCTACGAGCAGTACTTC
CDR3 protein: CASRMTLSYEQYF

clone size: NA
J gene: TRBJ2-5
D gene: TRBD2
V gene: TRBV6-5
CDR3 DNA: TGTGCCAGCAGCCCGGGACTAGCAGAAGAGACCCAGTACTTC
CDR3 protein: CASSPGLAEETQYF

clone size: once
J gene: TRBJ2-7
D gene: TRBD2
V gene: TRBV28
CDR3 DNA: TGTGCCAGCAGCCTTAGCGGGGCCTCCTACGAGCAGTACTTC
CDR3 protein: CASSLSGASYEQYF

clone size: NA
J gene: TRBJ1-2
D gene: NA
V gene: TRBV6-5
CDR3 DNA: TGTGCCAGCAGGGCTTGGGGAGAAGACTATGGCTACACCTTC
CDR3 protein: CASRAWGEDYGYTF

clone size: NA
J gene: TRBJ1-3
D gene: TRBD1
V gene: TRBV5-1
CDR3 DNA: TGCGCCAGCAGCCCGGGACAGGGGGCTGGAAACACCATATATTTT
CDR3 protein: CASSPGQGAGNTIYF

clone size: NA
J gene: TRBJ2-1
D gene: NA
V gene: TRBV24-1
CDR3 DNA: TGTGCCACCAGTGGGACTGATTACAATGAGCAGTTCTTC
CDR3 protein: CATSGTDYNEQFF

clone size: NA
J gene: TRBJ1-2
D gene: NA
V gene: TRBV12-3/TRBV12-4
CDR3 DNA: TGTGCCAGCAGTTTCTCCGACTATGGCTACACCTTC
CDR3 protein: CASSFSDYGYTF

clone size: NA
J gene: TRBJ2-1
D gene: TRBD2
V gene: TRBV9
CDR3 DNA: TGTGCCAGCAGCGTAGCTGGGAGCGGGATCTTACAGGAGCAGTTCTTC
CDR3 protein: CASSVAGSGILQEQFF

clone size: few
J gene: TRBJ1-5
D gene: NA
V gene: TRBV27
CDR3 DNA: TGTGCCAGCAGGACAGGAAGTCAGCCCCAGCATTTT
CDR3 protein: CASRTGSQPQHF

clone size: NA
J gene: TRBJ2-2
D gene: NA
V gene: TRBV19
CDR3 DNA: TGTGCCAGTATAGGGGGAACCGGGGAGCTGTTTTTT
CDR3 protein: CASIGGTGELFF

clone size: NA
J gene: TRBJ2-1
D gene: TRBD2
V gene: TRBV30
CDR3 DNA: TGTGCCTGGAGTGTAGCGGGAGGCCATGAGCAGTTCTTC
CDR3 protein: CAWSVAGGHEQFF

clone size: NA
J gene: TRBJ2-2
D gene: NA
V gene: TRBV7-9
CDR3 DNA: TGTGCCAGCAGCTTAGGGGGCGCGAACACCGGGGAGCTGTTTTTT
CDR3 protein: CASSLGGANTGELFF

clone size: NA
J gene: TRBJ2-2
D gene: TRBD1
V gene: TRBV9
CDR3 DNA: TGTGCCAGCAGCGTAGCTAACAGGGGCACCGGGGAGCTGTTTTTT
CDR3 protein: CASSVANRGTGELFF

clone size: NA
J gene: TRBJ2-7
D gene: NA
V gene: TRBV27
CDR3 DNA: TGTGCCAGCAGGGAAGACAGACGGGAGGAGCAGTACTTC
CDR3 protein: CASREDRREEQYF

clone size: NA
J gene: TRBJ2-3
D gene: NA
V gene: TRBV28
CDR3 DNA: TGTGCCAGCAGTCCGCCGGACAGCCTAGATACGCAGTATTTT
CDR3 protein: CASSPPDSLDTQYF

clone size: NA
J gene: TRBJ2-1
D gene: NA
V gene: TRBV7-2
CDR3 DNA: TGTGCCAGCAGCTCGTCAGCGGGCTCCTACAATGAGCAGTTCTTC
CDR3 protein: CASSSSAGSYNEQFF

clone size: NA
J gene: TRBJ1-1
D gene: TRBD1
V gene: TRBV6-5
CDR3 DNA: TGTGCCAGCAGTAGGACAGGGTTGACTGAAGCTTTCTTT
CDR3 protein: CASSRTGLTEAFF

clone size: NA
J gene: TRBJ2-3
D gene: NA
V gene: TRBV5-5
CDR3 DNA: TGTGCCAGCAGCTCGTATTCGTGGGGAGCAAGGACAGATACGCAGTATTTT
CDR3 protein: CASSSYSWGARTDTQYF

clone size: NA
J gene: TRBJ2-3
D gene: TRBD2
V gene: TRBV30
CDR3 DNA: TGTGCCTGGAGTGTCGTGGTTTATTGGGGGGGACGGGATACGCAGTATTTT
CDR3 protein: CAWSVVVYWGGRDTQYF

clone size: NA
J gene: TRBJ2-6
D gene: NA
V gene: TRBV7-9
CDR3 DNA: TGTGCCAGCAGCTCAAGGGGGACTGGGGCCAACGTCCTGACTTTC
CDR3 protein: CASSSRGTGANVLTF

clone size: NA
J gene: TRBJ2-3
D gene: TRBD2
V gene: TRBV2
CDR3 DNA: TGTGCCAGCGGGGAGGGAGGAGATACGCAGTATTTT
CDR3 protein: CASGEGGDTQYF

clone size: few
J gene: TRBJ1-2
D gene: TRBD1
V gene: TRBV3-1/TRBV3-2
CDR3 DNA: TGTGCCAGCAGCCAATCCGGACAGGATGGCTACACCTTC
CDR3 protein: CASSQSGQDGYTF

clone size: NA
J gene: TRBJ2-7
D gene: NA
V gene: TRBV7-2
CDR3 DNA: TGTGCCAGCAGCTCAGGACTGTCCTCGTTCGAGCAGTACTTC
CDR3 protein: CASSSGLSSFEQYF

clone size: NA
J gene: TRBJ1-1
D gene: TRBD1
V gene: TRBV7-9
CDR3 DNA: TGTGCCAGCAGCTTCGACAGGGATCAAGCTTTCTTT
CDR3 protein: CASSFDRDQAFF

clone size: NA
J gene: TRBJ1-4
D gene: TRBD1
V gene: TRBV27
CDR3 DNA: TGTGCCAGCATCGCGGGACAGGATCGTGACAGAAATGAAAAACTGTTTTTT
CDR3 protein: CASIAGQDRDRNEKLFF

clone size: NA
J gene: TRBJ2-5
D gene: NA
V gene: TRBV30
CDR3 DNA: TGTGCCTGGGGGGCAGGTCCGACGGAGACCCAGTACTTC
CDR3 protein: CAWGAGPTETQYF

clone size: NA
J gene: TRBJ2-7
D gene: TRBD1
V gene: TRBV28
CDR3 DNA: TGTGCCAGCAGTTATGACCGGGACAGCGAGCAGTACTTC
CDR3 protein: CASSYDRDSEQYF

clone size: NA
J gene: TRBJ2-3
D gene: NA
V gene: TRBV21-1
CDR3 DNA: TGTGCCAGCACTCACCAGGGGGCCTCCGGGAAGAGGGCAGATACGCAGTATTTT
CDR3 protein: CASTHQGASGKRADTQYF

clone size: NA
J gene: TRBJ1-5
D gene: NA
V gene: TRBV19
CDR3 DNA: TGTGCCAGTGACAGCTACAATCAGCCCCAGCATTTT
CDR3 protein: CASDSYNQPQHF

clone size: NA
J gene: TRBJ2-3
D gene: NA
V gene: TRBV4-3
CDR3 DNA: TGCGCCAGCAGCCAGAACCCAGCAGGGACAGATACGCAGTATTTT
CDR3 protein: CASSQNPAGTDTQYF

clone size: NA
J gene: TRBJ2-3
D gene: NA
V gene: TRBV6-5
CDR3 DNA: TGTGCCAGCAGCCGCGACAGAATTAACACAGATACGCAGTATTTT
CDR3 protein: CASSRDRINTDTQYF

clone size: NA
J gene: TRBJ2-1
D gene: TRBD2
V gene: TRBV3-1/TRBV3-2
CDR3 DNA: TGTGCCAGCAGCCCTAGCGGAACCAGTTTGTCTGAGCAGTTCTTC
CDR3 protein: CASSPSGTSLSEQFF

clone size: NA
J gene: TRBJ1-2
D gene: TRBD1
V gene: TRBV19
CDR3 DNA: TGTGCCAGCAACAGGGGGCGAGGAGGCTATGGCTACACCTTC
CDR3 protein: CASNRGRGGYGYTF

clone size: NA
J gene: TRBJ2-1
D gene: NA
V gene: TRBV7-9
CDR3 DNA: TGTGCCAGCGACGGGGGACCCGGGGATGAGCAGTTCTTC
CDR3 protein: CASDGGPGDEQFF

clone size: once
J gene: TRBJ2-1
D gene: TRBD2
V gene: TRBV4-3
CDR3 DNA: TGCGCCAGCAGCCCCCTCGGAACGGGAGGGTACAATGAGCAGTTCTTC
CDR3 protein: CASSPLGTGGYNEQFF